Included here is one T cell receptor beta chain sequence, with context. As yet, its antigen is unknown. These data are taken from a study of cytomegalovirus exposure and HLA in healthy donors. V lost 4 bases and J 2 bases, leaving 15 bases between the germline ends. The CDR3 covers 16 residues. Per the germline V gene, CDR1 is SEHNR and CDR2 is FQNEAQ (reference sequence). Study-level results: Among the sequence variants, a highly shared cluster was likely an artifact of sequencing. The study found most TCR sequences rare, yet found some public TCRs in many donors. TCR beta V- and J-gene trimming, according to a later analysis, was linked to a missense DCLRE1C variant. Among TCR beta chains, those listed as cytomegalovirus-associated numbered over 150.

The PCR contained 60 Vbeta and 13 Jbeta primers. Libraries were prepared by immunoSEQ multiplex PCR; TCRdb keeps only in-frame clonotypes and omits some of them. The data hold around 150,000 clones, with around 74% observed a single time. V usage is TRBV7-9 and J usage is TRBJ1-5; possibly TRBD1 for D (5 bases). Material for sequencing was PBMCs. The sequence derives from a female donor in good health and CMV-seronegative. The DNA for the CDR3 is TGTGCCAGCAGCTCGGACCGACGGGGGGGCAATCAGCCCCAGCATTTT. Protein product: CASSSDRRGGNQPQHF.